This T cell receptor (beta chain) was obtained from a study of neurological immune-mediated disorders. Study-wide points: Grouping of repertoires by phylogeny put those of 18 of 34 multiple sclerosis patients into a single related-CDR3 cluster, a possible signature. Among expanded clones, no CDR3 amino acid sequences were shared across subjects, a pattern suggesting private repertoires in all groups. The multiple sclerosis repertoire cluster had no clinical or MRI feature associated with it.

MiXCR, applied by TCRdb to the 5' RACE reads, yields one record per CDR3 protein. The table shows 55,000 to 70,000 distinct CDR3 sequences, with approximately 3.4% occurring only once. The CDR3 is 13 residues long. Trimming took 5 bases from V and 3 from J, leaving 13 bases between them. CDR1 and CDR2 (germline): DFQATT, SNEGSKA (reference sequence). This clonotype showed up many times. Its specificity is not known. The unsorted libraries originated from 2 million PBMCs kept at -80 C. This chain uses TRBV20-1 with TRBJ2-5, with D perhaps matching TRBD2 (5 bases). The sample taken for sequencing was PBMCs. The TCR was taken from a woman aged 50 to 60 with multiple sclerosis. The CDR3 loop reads CSASTAAKETQYF. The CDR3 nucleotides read TGCAGTGCTTCCACAGCGGCTAAAGAGACCCAGTACTTC.